The 27 T cell receptor beta chains below come from one sample, sequenced in a study of blood T cell repertoires in COVID-19. Profiling relied on immunoSEQ multiplex PCR, and the TCRdb table lists in-frame clones only, not all of them. The repertoire holds 350,000 to 400,000 clones, with roughly 87% as singletons. Sequencing input: PBMCs or T cells enriched from blood (not recorded which). The receptors here all came from a woman aged 25 to 45 who had recovered from COVID-19.

The genes are TRBV7-2 and TRBJ1-2; 7 bases match TRBD1. V was clipped by 0 bases and J by 1 base; unmatched bases: 5. Germline loops: CDR1 SGHTA, CDR2 FQGNSA. This CDR3 spans 16 amino acids. CDR3 nucleotide sequence: TGTGCCAGCAGCTTAGCATCCGGGACAGATAACTATGGCTACACCTTC. Residues: CASSLASGTDNYGYTF.

The chain is built from TRBV7-2 and TRBJ2-7, with 7 bases identical to TRBD1. Germline assignment: CDR1 SGHTA and CDR2 FQGNSA. J was trimmed by 3 bases and V by 0 bases; bases with no gene match: 8. The CDR3 extends over 16 amino acids. CDR3: CASSLAGGRDGYEQYF. The CDR3 DNA reads as TGTGCCAGCAGCTTAGCAGGGGGCAGAGACGGCTACGAGCAGTACTTC.

J is TRBJ1-4 and V is TRBV7-2; D is perhaps TRBD1 (5 bases). The germline V gene has CDR1 SGHTA and CDR2 FQGNSA. The V gene lost 5 bases and the J gene lost 3 bases, with 16 bases spanning the gap. This CDR3 is 16 amino acids long. CDR3 sequence reads: CASSIGTTQANEKLFF. Here the CDR3 DNA reads TGTGCCAGCAGCATTGGGACTACCCAGGCTAATGAAAAACTGTTTTTT.

The rearrangement links TRBV5-6 to TRBJ1-1, with a weak D call TRBD1 (5 bases). With 0 bases removed from V and 10 bases from J, the gap between germline ends came to 13 bases. This CDR3 has 13 residues. Germline CDR1 is SGHDT and CDR2 is YYEEEE. CDR3 sequence reads: CASSLGSPRGAFF. DNA of the CDR3: TGTGCCAGCAGCTTGGGGTCGCCTAGGGGAGCTTTCTTT.

This clone was detected a few times. CDR3 protein: CASSRSGTGNTIYF. Here the CDR3 DNA reads TGTGCCAGTAGTAGGTCGGGGACTGGAAACACCATATATTTT. The chain uses TRBV19 and TRBJ1-3; D not resolved. Trimming took 4 bases from V and 2 from J, leaving 9 bases between them. Looked up from germline, CDR1 is LNHDA and CDR2 is SQIVND (reference sequence). The CDR3 covers 14 residues.

V and J are TRBV27 and TRBJ2-7; 10 nucleotides agree with TRBD2. The CDR3 is 15 amino acids. The J segment lost 2 bases and the V segment lost 4 bases, leaving 5 bases of the junction unmatched. The germline V gene encodes CDR1 MNHEY and CDR2 SMNVEV (reference sequence). This CDR3 reads CASSSRLAGTYEQYF. The CDR3 nucleotides read TGTGCCAGCAGTTCGAGACTAGCGGGTACCTACGAGCAGTACTTC.

This chain links TRBV29-1 with TRBJ2-1, with TRBD1 matching over 7 bases. CDR3 size: 12 residues. Per germline, CDR1 SQVTM and CDR2 ANQGSEA. Unmatched junction bases numbered 6, after V lost 7 bases and J lost 6 bases. The CDR3 coding sequence is TGCAGCGACGTGACAGGGAGCAATGAGCAGTTCTTC. This translates into CSDVTGSNEQFF.

In this sample, this clone turned up a few times. V and J are TRBV2 and TRBJ1-5, with a possible D match to TRBD1 (6 bases). V lost 5 bases to trimming and J lost 2 bases, with 16 bases between them. Germline V CDR1 and CDR2: SNHLY, FYNNEI. This CDR3 comprises 16 residues. This CDR3 reads CASSLRGTYGNQPQHF. In nucleotides, the CDR3 is TGTGCCAGCAGTCTCAGGGGAACTTACGGCAATCAGCCCCAGCATTTT. The full variable domain, rest sourced from reference TRBV2 and TRBJ1-5, is EPEVTQTPSHQVTQMGQEVILRCVPISNHLYFYWYRQILGQKVEFLVSFYNNEISEKSEIFDDQFSVERPDGSNFTLKIRSTKLEDSAMYFCASSLRGTYGNQPQHFGDGTRLSIL.

In this sample, this clone turned up a few times. The chain recombines TRBV24-1 with TRBJ2-5; D is unresolved. The germline gives CDR1 KGHDR, CDR2 SFDVKD. The CDR3 has 14 residues. V lost 5 bases to trimming and J lost 2 bases, with 11 bases between them. The DNA of the CDR3 is TGTGCCACCAGTGCAGCCGCGACTCAAGAGACCCAGTACTTC. It encodes CATSAAATQETQYF.

The V gene is TRBV11-2, the J gene TRBJ2-7, with TRBD2 matching 9 bases. Germline V gene lookup returns CDR1 SGHAT and CDR2 FQNNGV. V shed 5 bases, J shed 5 bases, and the junction held 7 bases outside the gene matches. This CDR3 has 14 amino acids. This CDR3 reads CASSPRGGGNEQYF. The CDR3 coding sequence is TGTGCCAGCAGCCCGCGGGGGGGCGGGAACGAGCAGTACTTC.

This clone is a singleton in its sample. V and J are TRBV10-3 and TRBJ2-7, with TRBD1 matching 7 bases. This CDR3 has 16 residues. Germline lookup yields CDR1 ENHRY and CDR2 SYGVKD. Trimming removed 4 bases from V and 2 bases from J; junction bases left unmatched: 11. Here the CDR3 DNA reads TGTGCCATCAGTGGGGTCTCCGGGACAGCCACCTACGAGCAGTACTTC. It is translated as CAISGVSGTATYEQYF.

Turning to this clone: This could be a read error, since a much larger clone is one nucleotide away. V is TRBV9 and J is TRBJ2-5; 10 bases are a match to TRBD1. This CDR3 has 14 residues. The J segment lost 2 bases and the V segment lost 3 bases, leaving 1 base of the junction unmatched. Germline CDR1 SGDLS, CDR2 YYNGEE. The chain's CDR3 is CASSADRGQETQYF. As DNA, the CDR3 is TGTGCCAGCAGCGCGGACAGGGGGCAAGAGACCCAGTACTTC.

As regards this clone: The sample has other DNA sequences that encode this CDR3 too. V is TRBV7-9 and J is TRBJ2-7; 8 bases agree with TRBD1. CDR1 and CDR2 from the germline V gene are SEHNR and FQNEAQ (reference sequence). The CDR3 is 14 residues long. With V trimmed by 5 bases and J by 3 bases, 6 bases remained unmatched. CDR3 DNA sequence: TGTGCCAGCAGCCCCGGGACAGGTCTCTACGAGCAGTACTTC. The encoded protein is CASSPGTGLYEQYF.

The rearrangement links TRBV28 to TRBJ1-1, with TRBD1 as a possible D gene (6 bases). This CDR3 comprises 12 residues. Germline values: CDR1 MDHEN, CDR2 SYDVKM. V was trimmed by 5 bases and J by 10 bases, leaving 14 bases between them. Here the CDR3 DNA reads TGTGCCAGCAGTCCTCCGGACAGTACAGCTTTCTTT. Protein: CASSPPDSTAFF.

The chain links TRBV19 to TRBJ1-5; D remains unclear. Trimming pared 6 bases from V and 7 bases from J, leaving 16 bases between. The length of the CDR3 is 14 residues. Per germline, CDR1 LNHDA and CDR2 SQIVND (reference sequence). The CDR3 DNA follows: TGTGCCAGTAGCAGCGGGATTAATAAACAGCCCCAGCATTTT. As protein: CASSSGINKQPQHF.

The CDR3 loop is CASSRGPRLNTEAFF. The DNA for the CDR3 is TGTGCCAGTAGCAGGGGACCGAGATTGAACACTGAAGCTTTCTTT. The chain couples TRBV19 to TRBJ1-1; TRBD1 is a possible D gene (6 bases). The CDR3 covers 15 residues. Germline CDR1 LNHDA, CDR2 SQIVND (reference sequence). Trimming removed 6 bases from V and 0 bases from J, with 14 bases in between.

Comment on this clone: Other DNA sequences of this sample code for an identical CDR3. The genes are TRBV27 and TRBJ1-5; 10 nucleotides agree with TRBD1. Germline trimming cut 6 bases from V and 6 bases from J; bases unmatched to any gene: 5. The CDR3 totals 14 residues. The germline gives CDR1 MNHEY, CDR2 SMNVEV (reference sequence). The CDR3 nucleotides are TGTGCCAGCAGCCCGACAGGGGGCGGTCAGCCCCAGCATTTT. Encoded protein: CASSPTGGGQPQHF.

This chain joins TRBV2 and TRBJ2-2; D ambiguous. CDR3 length equals 11 residues. The V end lost 2 bases, the J end lost 11 bases, and 6 bases lay between the germline ends. From germline, CDR1 is SNHLY and CDR2 FYNNEI. The CDR3 DNA reads as TGTGCCAGCAGTGAACCAGGAGAGCTGTTTTTT. Protein sequence: CASSEPGELFF.

The chain has TRBV2 and TRBJ1-1; possibly TRBD1 for D (5 bases). Germline lookup yields CDR1 SNHLY and CDR2 FYNNEI. The CDR3 spans 13 residues. The ends were cut back, 0 bases at V and 10 bases at J, with 12 bases in the middle. CDR3 in amino acids: CASSEALGGGAFF. The CDR3 DNA reads as TGTGCCAGCAGTGAAGCGCTTGGGGGGGGAGCTTTCTTT.

This chain uses TRBV11-3 with TRBJ1-1, with D tentatively TRBD1 (5 bases). Looked up from germline, CDR1 is SGHNT and CDR2 is YENEEA. This CDR3 contains 14 residues. V shed 5 bases and J shed 1 base, with 11 bases lying between them. In DNA, the CDR3 is TGTGCCAGCAGCACGGGGGGAGAGAACACTGAAGCTTTCTTT. Translation: CASSTGGENTEAFF.

Only one count was recorded for this clone. This chain connects TRBV5-8 to TRBJ2-7; tentative D call: TRBD2 (6 bases). The V gene lost 2 bases and the J gene lost 3 bases, with 21 bases spanning the gap. The CDR3 length is 17 residues. Germline CDR1 is SGHTS and CDR2 is YDEGEE. The chain's CDR3 is CASSFNLGFWGGYEQYF. The CDR3 coding sequence is TGTGCCAGCAGCTTTAACTTGGGTTTTTGGGGAGGCTACGAGCAGTACTTC.

This clone was found once. The chain employs TRBV19 and TRBJ1-4, with 8 positions matching TRBD1. The CDR3 totals 15 residues. Germline CDR1 reads LNHDA; CDR2 reads SQIVND (reference sequence). Losses at the gene ends were 5 bases for V and 5 bases for J; bases not matched to a gene: 7. DNA of the CDR3: TGTGCCAGTAGTGACTTGACAGGGGCGAATGAAAAACTGTTTTTT. This codes for CASSDLTGANEKLFF.

CDR3 sequence reads: CASSPTGTANSPLHF. CDR3 in DNA: TGCGCCAGCAGCCCCACCGGGACAGCGAATTCACCCCTCCACTTT. The chain has TRBV5-1 and TRBJ1-6; 7 nucleotides match TRBD1. The V gene end was trimmed by 4 bases and the J gene end by 7 bases; junction bases not matched to a gene: 8. Germline assignment: CDR1 SGHRS and CDR2 YFSETQ. The CDR3 contains 15 residues.

This rearrangement joins TRBV9 to TRBJ2-7, with 7 bases fitting TRBD2. This CDR3 has 17 residues. CDR1 is SGDLS and CDR2 is YYNGEE in the germline V gene. The V and J ends lost 0 bases and 3 bases, in that order; junction bases with no gene match: 12. The CDR3 DNA is TGTGCCAGCAGCGTAGCTAGCGGTCCTGGTATTGGCTACGAGCAGTACTTC. Translating gives CASSVASGPGIGYEQYF.

The chain carries TRBV27 and TRBJ2-2; the D is unclear. Germline CDR1 is MNHEY and CDR2 is SMNVEV (reference sequence). V was cut by 5 bases and J by 6 bases, with 13 bases left in between. The CDR3 is 14 amino acids. The CDR3 region is CASSPVTKAGELFF. CDR3 nucleotides: TGTGCCAGCAGTCCCGTCACTAAGGCCGGGGAGCTGTTTTTT.

The CDR3 DNA is TGCGCCAGCAGCTTGGCCGAGGGTACTGAAGCTTTCTTT. Amino acids: CASSLAEGTEAFF. The V gene is TRBV5-1, the J gene TRBJ1-1, with no clear D. The V gene lost 0 bases and the J gene lost 5 bases, with 8 bases spanning the gap. Germline CDR1 reads SGHRS; CDR2 reads YFSETQ. The CDR3 spans 13 residues.

This clone was observed once. V usage is TRBV28 and J usage is TRBJ2-3, with 8 bases that match TRBD2. With 1 base clipped from V and 6 bases from J, the junction kept 9 bases outside the gene matches. Per germline, CDR1 MDHEN and CDR2 SYDVKM. The CDR3 consists of 16 residues. DNA of the CDR3: TGTGCCAGCAGTTTATTTCGGCTAGCGGGTGTGGATACGCAGTATTTT. Protein product: CASSLFRLAGVDTQYF.